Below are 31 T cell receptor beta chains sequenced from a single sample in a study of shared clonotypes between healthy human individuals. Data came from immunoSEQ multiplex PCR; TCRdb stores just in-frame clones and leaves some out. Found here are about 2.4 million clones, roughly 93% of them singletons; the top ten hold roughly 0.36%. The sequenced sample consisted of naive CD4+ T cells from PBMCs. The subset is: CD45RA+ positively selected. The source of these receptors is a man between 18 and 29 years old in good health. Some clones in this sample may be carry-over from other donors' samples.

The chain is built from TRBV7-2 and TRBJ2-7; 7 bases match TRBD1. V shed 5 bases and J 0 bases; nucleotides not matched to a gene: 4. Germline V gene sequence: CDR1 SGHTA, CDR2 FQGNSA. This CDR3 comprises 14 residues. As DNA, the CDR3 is TGTGCCAGCAGCCCTCAGGGGGTCTCCTACGAGCAGTACTTC. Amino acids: CASSPQGVSYEQYF.

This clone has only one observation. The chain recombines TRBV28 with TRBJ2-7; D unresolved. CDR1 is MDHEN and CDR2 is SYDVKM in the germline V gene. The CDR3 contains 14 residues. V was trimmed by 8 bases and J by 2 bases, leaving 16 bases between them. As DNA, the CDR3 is TGTGCCAGCTCCCCAACAGACACTACCTACGAGCAGTACTTC. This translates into CASSPTDTTYEQYF.

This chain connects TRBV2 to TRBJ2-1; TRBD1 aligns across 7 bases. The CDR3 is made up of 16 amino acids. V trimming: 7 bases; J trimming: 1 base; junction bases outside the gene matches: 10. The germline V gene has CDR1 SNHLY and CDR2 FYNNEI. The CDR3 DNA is TGTGCCAGCACCCGCGGCGGCAGGGGGTCCTACAATGAGCAGTTCTTC. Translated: CASTRGGRGSYNEQFF.

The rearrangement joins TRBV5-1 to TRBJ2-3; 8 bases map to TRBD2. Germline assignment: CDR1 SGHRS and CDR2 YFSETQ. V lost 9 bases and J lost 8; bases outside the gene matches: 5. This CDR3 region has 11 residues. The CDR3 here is CAKDAGGTQYF. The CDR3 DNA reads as TGCGCCAAAGACGCGGGGGGTACGCAGTATTTT.

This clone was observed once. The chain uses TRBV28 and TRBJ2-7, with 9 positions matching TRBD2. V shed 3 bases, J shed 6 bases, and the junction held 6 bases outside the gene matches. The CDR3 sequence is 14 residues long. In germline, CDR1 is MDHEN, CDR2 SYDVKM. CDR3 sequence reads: CASSLGGRASEQYF. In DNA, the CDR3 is TGTGCCAGCAGTTTGGGCGGGAGGGCCTCCGAGCAGTACTTC.

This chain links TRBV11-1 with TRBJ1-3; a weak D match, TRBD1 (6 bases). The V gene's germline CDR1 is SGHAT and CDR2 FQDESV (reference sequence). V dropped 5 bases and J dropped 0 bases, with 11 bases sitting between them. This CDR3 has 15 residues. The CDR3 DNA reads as TGTGCCAGCAGCGGGGACATCAGCTCTGGAAACACCATATATTTT. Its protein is CASSGDISSGNTIYF.

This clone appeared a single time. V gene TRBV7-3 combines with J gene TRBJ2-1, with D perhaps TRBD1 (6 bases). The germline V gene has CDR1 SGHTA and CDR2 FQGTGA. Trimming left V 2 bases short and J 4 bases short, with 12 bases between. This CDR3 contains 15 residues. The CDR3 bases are TGTGCCAGCAGCTTACAGGGGACCTTATACAATGAGCAGTTCTTC. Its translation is CASSLQGTLYNEQFF.

This CDR3 reads CSAGRQGANGELFF. The CDR3 nucleotides are TGCAGCGCGGGACGGCAGGGCGCTAACGGGGAGCTGTTTTTT. The chain is built from TRBV29-1 and TRBJ2-2, with D possibly being TRBD1 or TRBD2 (5 bases each). Trimming cost V 7 bases and J 7 bases, with 19 bases left between them. This CDR3 has 14 amino acids. Germline V CDR1 and CDR2: SQVTM, ANQGSEA.

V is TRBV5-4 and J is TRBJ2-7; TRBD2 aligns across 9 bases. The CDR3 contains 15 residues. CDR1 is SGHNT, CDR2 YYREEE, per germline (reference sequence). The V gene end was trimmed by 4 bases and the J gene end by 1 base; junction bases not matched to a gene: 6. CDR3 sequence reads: CASSPGTSWSYEQYF. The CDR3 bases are TGTGCCAGCAGCCCCGGGACTAGCTGGTCCTACGAGCAGTACTTC.

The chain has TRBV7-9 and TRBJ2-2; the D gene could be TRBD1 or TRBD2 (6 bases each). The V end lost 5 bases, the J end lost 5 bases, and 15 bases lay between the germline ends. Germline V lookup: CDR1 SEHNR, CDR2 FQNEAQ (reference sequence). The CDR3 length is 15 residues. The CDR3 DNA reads TGTGCCAGCAGCGGTTCGGGGGCTGAAACCGGGGAGCTGTTTTTT. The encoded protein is CASSGSGAETGELFF.

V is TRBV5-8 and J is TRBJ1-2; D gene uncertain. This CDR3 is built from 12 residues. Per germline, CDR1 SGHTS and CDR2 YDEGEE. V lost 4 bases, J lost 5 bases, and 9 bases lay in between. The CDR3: CASSPVVYGYTF. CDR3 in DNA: TGTGCCAGCAGCCCCGTGGTATATGGCTACACCTTC.

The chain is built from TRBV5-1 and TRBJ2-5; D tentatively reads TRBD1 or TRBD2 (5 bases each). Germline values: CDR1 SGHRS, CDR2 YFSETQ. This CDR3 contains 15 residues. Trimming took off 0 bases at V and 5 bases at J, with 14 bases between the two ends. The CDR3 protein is CASSLEPMGVETQYF. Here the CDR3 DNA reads TGCGCCAGCAGCTTGGAGCCTATGGGGGTTGAGACCCAGTACTTC.

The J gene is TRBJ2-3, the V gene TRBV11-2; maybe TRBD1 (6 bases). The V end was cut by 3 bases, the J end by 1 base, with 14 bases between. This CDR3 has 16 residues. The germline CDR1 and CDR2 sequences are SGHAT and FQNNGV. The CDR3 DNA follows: TGTGCCAGCAGCTTCCCATGGTCAGGGGGCACAGATACGCAGTATTTT. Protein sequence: CASSFPWSGGTDTQYF.

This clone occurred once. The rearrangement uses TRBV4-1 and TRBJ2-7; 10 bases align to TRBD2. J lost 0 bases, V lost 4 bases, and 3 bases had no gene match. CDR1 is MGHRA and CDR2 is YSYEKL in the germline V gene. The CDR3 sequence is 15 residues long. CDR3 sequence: CASSPTSGFSYEQYF. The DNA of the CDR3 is TGCGCCAGCAGCCCGACTAGCGGGTTCTCCTACGAGCAGTACTTC.

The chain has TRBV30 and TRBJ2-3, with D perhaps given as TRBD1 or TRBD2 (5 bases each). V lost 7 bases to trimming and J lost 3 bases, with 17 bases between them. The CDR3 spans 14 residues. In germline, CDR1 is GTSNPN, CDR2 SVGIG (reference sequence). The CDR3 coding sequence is TGTGCCTTACAACCGGGACCAGGGACAGATACGCAGTATTTT. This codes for CALQPGPGTDTQYF. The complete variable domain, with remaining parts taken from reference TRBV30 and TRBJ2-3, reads SQTIHQWPATLVQPVGSPLSLECTVEGTSNPNLYWYRQAAGRGLQLLFYSVGIGQISSEVPQNLSASRPQDRQFILSSKKLLLSDSGFYLCALQPGPGTDTQYFGPGTRLTVL.

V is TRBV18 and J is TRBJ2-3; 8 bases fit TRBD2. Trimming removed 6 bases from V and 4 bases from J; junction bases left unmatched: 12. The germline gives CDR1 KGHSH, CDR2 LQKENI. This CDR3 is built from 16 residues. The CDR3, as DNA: TGTGCCAGCTCTCGTACTAGCGGCCTTATCCCAGATACGCAGTATTTT. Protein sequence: CASSRTSGLIPDTQYF.

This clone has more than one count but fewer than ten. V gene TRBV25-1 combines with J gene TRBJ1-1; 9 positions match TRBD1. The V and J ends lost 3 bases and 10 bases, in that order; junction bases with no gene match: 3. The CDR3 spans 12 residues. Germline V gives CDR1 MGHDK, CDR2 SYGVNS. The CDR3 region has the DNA TGTGCCAGCAGTGACGGGACAGGGAGAGCTTTCTTT. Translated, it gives CASSDGTGRAFF.

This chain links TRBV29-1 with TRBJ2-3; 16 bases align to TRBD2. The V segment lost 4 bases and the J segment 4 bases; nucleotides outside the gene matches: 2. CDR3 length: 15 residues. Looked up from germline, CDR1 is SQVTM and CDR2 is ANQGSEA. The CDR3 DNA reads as TGCAGCGTTGTGGGGACTAGCGGGAGGGCAGATACGCAGTATTTT. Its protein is CSVVGTSGRADTQYF.

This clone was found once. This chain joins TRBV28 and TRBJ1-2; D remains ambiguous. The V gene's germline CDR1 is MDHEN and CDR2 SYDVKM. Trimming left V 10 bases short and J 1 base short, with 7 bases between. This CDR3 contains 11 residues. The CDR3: CAIQINYGYTF. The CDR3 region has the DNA TGTGCCATCCAGATTAACTATGGCTACACCTTC.

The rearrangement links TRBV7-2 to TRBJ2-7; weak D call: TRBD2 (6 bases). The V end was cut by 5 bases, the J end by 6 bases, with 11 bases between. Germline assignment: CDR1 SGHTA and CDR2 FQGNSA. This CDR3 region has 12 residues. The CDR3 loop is CASSLQGGEQYF. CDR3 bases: TGTGCCAGCAGCCTGCAGGGAGGCGAGCAGTACTTC. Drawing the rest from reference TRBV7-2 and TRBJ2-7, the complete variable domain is GAGVSQSPSNKVTEKGKDVELRCDPISGHTALYWYRQSLGQGLEFLIYFQGNSAPDKSGLPSDRFSAERTGGSVSTLTIQRTQQEDSAVYLCASSLQGGEQYFGPGTRLTVT.

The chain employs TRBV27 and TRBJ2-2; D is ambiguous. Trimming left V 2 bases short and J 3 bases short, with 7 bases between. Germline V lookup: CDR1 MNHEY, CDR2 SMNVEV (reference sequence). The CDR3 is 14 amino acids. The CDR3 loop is CASSLHRDTGELFF. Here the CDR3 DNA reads TGTGCCAGCAGTTTACACCGGGACACCGGGGAGCTGTTTTTT.

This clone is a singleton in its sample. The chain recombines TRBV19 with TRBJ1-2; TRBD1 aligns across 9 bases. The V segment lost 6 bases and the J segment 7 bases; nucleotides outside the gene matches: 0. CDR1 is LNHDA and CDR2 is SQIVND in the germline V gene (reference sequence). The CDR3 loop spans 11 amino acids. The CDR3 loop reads CASRQGAGYTF. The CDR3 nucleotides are TGTGCCAGTAGACAGGGGGCTGGCTACACCTTC.

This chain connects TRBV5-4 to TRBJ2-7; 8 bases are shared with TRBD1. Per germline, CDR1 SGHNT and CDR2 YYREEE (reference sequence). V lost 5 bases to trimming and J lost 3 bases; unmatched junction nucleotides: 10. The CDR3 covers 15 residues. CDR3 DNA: TGTGCCAGCAGTAAAACGGGACAGGAGATCTACGAGCAGTACTTC. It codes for CASSKTGQEIYEQYF. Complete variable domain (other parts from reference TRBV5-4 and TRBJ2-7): ETGVTQSPTHLIKTRGQQVTLRCSSQSGHNTVSWYQQALGQGPQFIFQYYREEENGRGNFPPRFSGLQFPNYSSELNVNALELDDSALYLCASSKTGQEIYEQYFGPGTRLTVT.

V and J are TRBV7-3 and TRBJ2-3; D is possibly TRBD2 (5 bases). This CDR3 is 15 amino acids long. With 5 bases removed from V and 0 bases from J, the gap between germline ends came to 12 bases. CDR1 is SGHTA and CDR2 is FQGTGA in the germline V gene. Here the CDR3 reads CASSPSGTSTDTQYF. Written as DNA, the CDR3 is TGTGCCAGCAGCCCGAGCGGAACTAGCACAGATACGCAGTATTTT.

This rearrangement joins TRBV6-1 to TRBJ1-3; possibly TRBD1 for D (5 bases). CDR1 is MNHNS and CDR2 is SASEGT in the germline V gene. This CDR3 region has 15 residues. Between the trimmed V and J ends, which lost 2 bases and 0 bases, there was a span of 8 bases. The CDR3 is CASSETGLSGNTIYF. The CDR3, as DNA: TGTGCCAGCAGTGAAACAGGCCTCTCTGGAAACACCATATATTTT.

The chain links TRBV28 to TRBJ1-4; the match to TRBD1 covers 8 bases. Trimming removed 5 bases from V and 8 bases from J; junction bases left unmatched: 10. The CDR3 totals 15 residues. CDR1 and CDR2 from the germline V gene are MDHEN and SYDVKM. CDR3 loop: CASSLYRGRWEKLFF. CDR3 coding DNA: TGTGCCAGCAGTCTCTACAGGGGGAGGTGGGAAAAACTGTTTTTT.

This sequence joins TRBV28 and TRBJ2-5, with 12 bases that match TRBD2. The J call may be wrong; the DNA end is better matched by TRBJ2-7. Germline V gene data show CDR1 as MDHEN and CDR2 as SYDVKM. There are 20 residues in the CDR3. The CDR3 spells CASSLFSGLAGGPRSYEQYF. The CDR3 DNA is TGTGCCAGCAGTTTATTCAGCGGGCTAGCGGGAGGGCCTAGATCCTACGAGCAGTACTTC.

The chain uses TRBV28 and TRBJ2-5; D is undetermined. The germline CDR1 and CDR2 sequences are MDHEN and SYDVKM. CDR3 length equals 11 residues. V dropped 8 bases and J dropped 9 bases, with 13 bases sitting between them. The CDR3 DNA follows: TGTGCCAGCGTTAATAGAGGCGCCCAGTACTTC. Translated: CASVNRGAQYF.

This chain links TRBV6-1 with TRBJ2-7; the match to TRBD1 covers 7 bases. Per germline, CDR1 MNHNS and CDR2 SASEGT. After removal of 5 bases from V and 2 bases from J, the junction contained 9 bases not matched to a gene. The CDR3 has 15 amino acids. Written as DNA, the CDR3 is TGTGCCAGCAGTCCAAGACAGGGCGAGACCTACGAGCAGTACTTC. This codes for CASSPRQGETYEQYF.

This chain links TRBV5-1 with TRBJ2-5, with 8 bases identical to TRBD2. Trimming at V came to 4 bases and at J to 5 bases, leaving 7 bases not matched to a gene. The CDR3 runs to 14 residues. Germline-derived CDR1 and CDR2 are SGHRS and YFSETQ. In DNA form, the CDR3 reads TGCGCCAGCAGCCCGGGAGGGGGGCGCGAGACCCAGTACTTC. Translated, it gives CASSPGGGRETQYF. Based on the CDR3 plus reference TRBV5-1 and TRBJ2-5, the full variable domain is KAGVTQTPRYLIKTRGQQVTLSCSPISGHRSVSWYQQTPGQGLQFLFEYFSETQRNKGNFPGRFSGRQFSNSRSEMNVSTLELGDSALYLCASSPGGGRETQYFGPGTRLLVL.

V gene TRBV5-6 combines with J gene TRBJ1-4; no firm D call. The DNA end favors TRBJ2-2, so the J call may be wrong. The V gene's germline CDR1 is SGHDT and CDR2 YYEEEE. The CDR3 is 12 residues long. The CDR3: CASSLGLSELFF. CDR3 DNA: TGTGCCAGCAGCTTGGGCCTTTCGGAGCTGTTTTTT.